A selection of T cell receptor beta chains follows, all from one sample in a study of healthy donors' naive CD4 and CD8 T cells. TCRdb independently ran MiXCR on the reads; one entry per CDR3 protein. The repertoire holds about 180,000 distinct CDR3 sequences, with about 76% as singletons. Sequenced input: naive CD4+ and CD8+ T cells sorted from blood, pooled from several donors. Source of these receptors: a pool of human donors in good health; the sample pools cells from several healthy donors. CDR3s include the opening cysteine and the closing phenylalanine or tryptophan. Fields, in order: D gene, clone size, V gene, J gene, CDR3 DNA, CDR3 protein. D genes are given only for firm matches. A row's size may be missing; if present it is once, few, many or a size class.

D: .
size: .
V: TRBV29-1
J: TRBJ2-1
DNA: TGCAGCGTCGGGACTCCATGGAAGCAGTTCTTC
CDR3: CSVGTPWKQFF

D: .
size: few
V: TRBV19
J: TRBJ2-4
DNA: TGTGCCAGTAGCCCCATCCTAGCCAAAAACATTCAGTACTTC
CDR3: CASSPILAKNIQYF

D: TRBD1
size: once
V: TRBV5-4
J: TRBJ2-7
DNA: TGTGCCAGCAGCTTTTCCGGGACAGGGATGGGCGAGCAGTACTTC
CDR3: CASSFSGTGMGEQYF

D: .
size: .
V: TRBV27
J: TRBJ2-7
DNA: TGTGCCAGCAGTTTAGGTGGAGGCTACGAGCAGTACTTC
CDR3: CASSLGGGYEQYF

D: .
size: .
V: TRBV29-1
J: TRBJ1-5
DNA: TGCAGCGTTGACACGGGACGTGGGGGCAATCAGCCCCAGCATTTT
CDR3: CSVDTGRGGNQPQHF

D: TRBD2
size: .
V: TRBV6-2/TRBV6-3
J: TRBJ2-2
DNA: TGTGCCAGCAGTGTGCACAGAGGACTAGCGGGAGAGAGAGGGACCGGGGAGCTGTTTTTT
CDR3: CASSVHRGLAGERGTGELFF

D: .
size: .
V: TRBV30
J: TRBJ2-1
DNA: TGTGCCTGGAACCCGTTGGATCTCAATGAGCAGTTCTTC
CDR3: CAWNPLDLNEQFF

D: .
size: .
V: TRBV10-3
J: TRBJ2-1
DNA: TGTGCCATCAGTGTGAAACTATTAAATGAGCAGTTCTTC
CDR3: CAISVKLLNEQFF

D: .
size: .
V: TRBV27
J: TRBJ2-7
DNA: TGTGCCAGCAGACCAGCCAGGACAAACTACGAGCAGTACTTC
CDR3: CASRPARTNYEQYF

D: .
size: .
V: TRBV30
J: TRBJ1-2
DNA: TGTGCCTGGAGCGTACCGTTGGGGAATGGCTACACCTTC
CDR3: CAWSVPLGNGYTF

D: .
size: .
V: TRBV27
J: TRBJ2-3
DNA: TGTGCCAGCACCCCCGGGAGACAGGGAGATACGCAGTATTTT
CDR3: CASTPGRQGDTQYF

D: .
size: .
V: TRBV11-2
J: TRBJ1-2
DNA: TGTGCCAGCAGCGCCGGGACCCCCTATGGCTACACCTTC
CDR3: CASSAGTPYGYTF

D: .
size: .
V: TRBV19
J: TRBJ1-5
DNA: TGTGCCAGTAGTCTTCCAAATCAGCCCCAGCATTTT
CDR3: CASSLPNQPQHF

D: TRBD2
size: .
V: TRBV29-1
J: TRBJ2-7
DNA: TGCAGCGTTGCCAGCGGGAGGGCAGTCGAGCAGTACTTC
CDR3: CSVASGRAVEQYF

D: .
size: .
V: TRBV7-2
J: TRBJ2-2
DNA: TGTGCCAGCAGCTTCGGGGCCTTCGCCGGGGAGCTGTTTTTT
CDR3: CASSFGAFAGELFF